What follows is one T cell receptor (beta chain) and its context. The data derive from a study of blood T cell repertoires in COVID-19. Study-level information: In each case, the material was cDNA or gDNA derived from T cells, B-cell-depleted T cells, or PBMCs.

Generated by immunoSEQ multiplex PCR, the TCRdb table keeps only in-frame clones and is missing some. The profile shows over 250,000 clones, about 87% of them singletons. The TCR comes from a woman between 40 and 50 years old who had recovered from COVID-19. Material for sequencing was peripheral blood.

The CDR3 DNA sequence: TGTGCCAGCAGCTTTGGGGGCGGAGCTTTCTTT. Protein product: CASSFGGGAFF. The chain couples TRBV7-2 to TRBJ1-1, with D maybe TRBD1 (6 bases). The CDR3 is 11 amino acids. The V gene's germline CDR1 is SGHTA and CDR2 FQGNSA. Trimming pared 3 bases from V and 10 bases from J, leaving 9 bases between.